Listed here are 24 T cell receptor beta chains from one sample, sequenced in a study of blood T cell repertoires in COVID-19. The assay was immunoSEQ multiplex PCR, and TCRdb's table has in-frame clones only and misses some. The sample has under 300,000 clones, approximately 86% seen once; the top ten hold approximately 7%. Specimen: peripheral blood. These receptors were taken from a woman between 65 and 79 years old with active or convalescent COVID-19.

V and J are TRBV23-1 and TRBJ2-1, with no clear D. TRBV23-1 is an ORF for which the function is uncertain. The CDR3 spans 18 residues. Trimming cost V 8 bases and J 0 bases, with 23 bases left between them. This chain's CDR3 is CASRTAPDYESSYNEQFF. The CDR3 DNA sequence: TGCGCCAGCCGCACTGCGCCCGATTACGAGAGCTCCTACAATGAGCAGTTCTTC.

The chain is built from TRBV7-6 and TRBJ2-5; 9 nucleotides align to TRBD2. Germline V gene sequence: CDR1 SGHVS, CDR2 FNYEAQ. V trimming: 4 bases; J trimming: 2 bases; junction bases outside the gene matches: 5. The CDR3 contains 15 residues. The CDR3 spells CASSWGGGAQETQYF. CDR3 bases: TGTGCCAGCAGCTGGGGCGGGGGGGCACAAGAGACCCAGTACTTC. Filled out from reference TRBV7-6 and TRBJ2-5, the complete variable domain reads GAGVSQSPRYKVTKRGQDVALRCDPISGHVSLYWYRQALGQGPEFLTYFNYEAQQDKSGLPNDRFSAERPEGSISTLTIQRTEQRDSAMYRCASSWGGGAQETQYFGPGTRLLVL.

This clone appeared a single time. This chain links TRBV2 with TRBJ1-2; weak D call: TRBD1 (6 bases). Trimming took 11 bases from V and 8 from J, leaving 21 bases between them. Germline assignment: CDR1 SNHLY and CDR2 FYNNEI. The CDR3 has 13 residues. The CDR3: CARTGGGAGGYTF. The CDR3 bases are TGTGCCCGCACCGGCGGGGGGGCAGGGGGCTACACCTTC.

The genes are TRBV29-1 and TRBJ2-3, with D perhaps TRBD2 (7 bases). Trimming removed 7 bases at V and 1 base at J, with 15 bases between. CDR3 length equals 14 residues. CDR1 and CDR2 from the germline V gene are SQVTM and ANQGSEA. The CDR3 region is CSGEGGGRTDTQYF. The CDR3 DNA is TGCAGCGGGGAAGGGGGGGGACGCACAGATACGCAGTATTTT.

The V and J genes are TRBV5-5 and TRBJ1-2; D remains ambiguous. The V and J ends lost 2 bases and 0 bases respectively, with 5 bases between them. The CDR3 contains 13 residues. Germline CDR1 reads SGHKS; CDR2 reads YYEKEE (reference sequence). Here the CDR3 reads CASSLQSNYGYTF. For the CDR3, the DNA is TGTGCCAGCAGCTTACAGTCTAACTATGGCTACACCTTC.

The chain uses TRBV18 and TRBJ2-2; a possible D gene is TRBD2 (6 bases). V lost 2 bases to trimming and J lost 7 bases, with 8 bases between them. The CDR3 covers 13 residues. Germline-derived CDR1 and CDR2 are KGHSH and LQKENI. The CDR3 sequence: CASSPWRVGELFF. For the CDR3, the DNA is TGTGCCAGCTCACCATGGAGGGTCGGGGAGCTGTTTTTT.

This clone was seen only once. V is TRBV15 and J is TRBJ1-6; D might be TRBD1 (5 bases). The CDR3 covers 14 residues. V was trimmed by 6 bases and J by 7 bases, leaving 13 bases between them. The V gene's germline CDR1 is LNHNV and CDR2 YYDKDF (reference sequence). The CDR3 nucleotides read TGTGCCACCAGTCTAGGGGAAGGCAATTCACCCCTCCACTTT. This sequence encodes CATSLGEGNSPLHF.

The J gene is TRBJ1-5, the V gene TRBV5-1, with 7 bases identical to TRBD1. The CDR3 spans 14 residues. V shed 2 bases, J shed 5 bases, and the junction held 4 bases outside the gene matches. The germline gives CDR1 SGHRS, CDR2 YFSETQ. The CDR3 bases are TGCGCCAGCAGCTTAAGGCAGGGGGATCAGCCCCAGCATTTT. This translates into CASSLRQGDQPQHF. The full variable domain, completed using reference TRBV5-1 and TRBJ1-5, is KAGVTQTPRYLIKTRGQQVTLSCSPISGHRSVSWYQQTPGQGLQFLFEYFSETQRNKGNFPGRFSGRQFSNSRSEMNVSTLELGDSALYLCASSLRQGDQPQHFGDGTRLSIL.

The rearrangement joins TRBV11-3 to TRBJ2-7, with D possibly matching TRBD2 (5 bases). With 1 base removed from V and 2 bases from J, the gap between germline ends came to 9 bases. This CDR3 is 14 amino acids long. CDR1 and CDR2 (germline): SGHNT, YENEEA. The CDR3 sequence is CASSLGRGTYEQYF. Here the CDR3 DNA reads TGTGCCAGCAGCTTAGGTCGAGGGACCTACGAGCAGTACTTC.

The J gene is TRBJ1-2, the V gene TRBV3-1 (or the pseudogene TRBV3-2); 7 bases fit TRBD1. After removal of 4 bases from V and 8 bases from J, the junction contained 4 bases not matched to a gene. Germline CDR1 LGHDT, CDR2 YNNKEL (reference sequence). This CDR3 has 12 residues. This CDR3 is CASSRLTGGYTF. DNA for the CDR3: TGTGCCAGCAGCCGACTGACAGGGGGCTACACCTTC.

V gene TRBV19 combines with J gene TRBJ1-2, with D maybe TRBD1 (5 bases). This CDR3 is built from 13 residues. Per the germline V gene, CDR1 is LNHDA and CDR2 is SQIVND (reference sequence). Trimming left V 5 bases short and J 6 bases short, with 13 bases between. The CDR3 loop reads CASSRDSRDGYTF. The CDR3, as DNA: TGTGCCAGTAGTCGCGACAGCCGGGATGGCTACACCTTC.

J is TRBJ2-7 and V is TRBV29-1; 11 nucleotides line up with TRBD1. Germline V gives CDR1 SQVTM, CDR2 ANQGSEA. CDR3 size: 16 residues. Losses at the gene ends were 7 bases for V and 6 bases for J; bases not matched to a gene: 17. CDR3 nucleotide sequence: TGCAGCGCATCAATAGGACAGGGGGCTTTATACTCCGAGCAGTACTTC. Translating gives CSASIGQGALYSEQYF.

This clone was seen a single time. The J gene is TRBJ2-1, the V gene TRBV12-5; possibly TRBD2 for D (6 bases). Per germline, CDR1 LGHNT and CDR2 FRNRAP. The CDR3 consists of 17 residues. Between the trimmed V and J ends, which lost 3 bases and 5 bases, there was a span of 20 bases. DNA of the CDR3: TGTGCTAGTGGTTTCTTGACAGACCTAACGGGGGACAATGAGCAGTTCTTC. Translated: CASGFLTDLTGDNEQFF. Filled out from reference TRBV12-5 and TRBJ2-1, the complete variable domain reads DARVTQTPRHKVTEMGQEVTMRCQPILGHNTVFWYRQTMMQGLELLAYFRNRAPLDDSGMPKDRFSAEMPDATLATLKIQPSEPRDSAVYFCASGFLTDLTGDNEQFFGPGTRLTVL.

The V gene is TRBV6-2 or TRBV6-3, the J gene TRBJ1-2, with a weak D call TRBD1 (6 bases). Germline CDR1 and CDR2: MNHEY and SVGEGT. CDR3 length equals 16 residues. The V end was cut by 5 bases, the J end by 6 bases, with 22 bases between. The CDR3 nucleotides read TGTGCCAGCAGTCCCCCCGGGACAAGCATTCGGGATGGCTACACCTTC. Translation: CASSPPGTSIRDGYTF.

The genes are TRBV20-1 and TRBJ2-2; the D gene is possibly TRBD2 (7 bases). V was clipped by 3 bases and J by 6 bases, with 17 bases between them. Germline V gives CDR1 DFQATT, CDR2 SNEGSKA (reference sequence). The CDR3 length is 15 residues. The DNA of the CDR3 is TGCAGTGCTAGTACTCGGGGGGCGCTTGCCGGGGAGCTGTTTTTT. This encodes CSASTRGALAGELFF.

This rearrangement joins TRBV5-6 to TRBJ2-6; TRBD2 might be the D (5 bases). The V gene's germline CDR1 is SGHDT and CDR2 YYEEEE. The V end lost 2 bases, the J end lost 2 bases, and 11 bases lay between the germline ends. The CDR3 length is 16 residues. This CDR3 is CASSLRGLTGANVLTF. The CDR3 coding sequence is TGTGCCAGCAGCTTACGAGGGCTCACTGGGGCCAACGTCCTGACTTTC.

CDR3 in amino acids: CASSQGTGLDTQYF. CDR3 bases: TGTGCCAGCAGCCAGGGGACAGGGTTGGATACGCAGTATTTT. The rearrangement uses TRBV3-1 (or the pseudogene TRBV3-2) and TRBJ2-3, with 9 bases fitting TRBD1. CDR3 length: 14 residues. Trimming cost V 3 bases and J 6 bases; bases outside gene matches: 4. Germline-derived CDR1 and CDR2 are LGHDT and YNNKEL (reference sequence).

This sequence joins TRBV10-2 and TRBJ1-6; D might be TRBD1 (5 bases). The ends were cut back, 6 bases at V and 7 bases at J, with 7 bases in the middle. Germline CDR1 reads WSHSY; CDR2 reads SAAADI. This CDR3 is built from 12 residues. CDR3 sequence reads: CASSAGNSPLHF. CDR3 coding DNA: TGCGCCAGCAGCGCAGGGAATTCACCCCTCCACTTT.

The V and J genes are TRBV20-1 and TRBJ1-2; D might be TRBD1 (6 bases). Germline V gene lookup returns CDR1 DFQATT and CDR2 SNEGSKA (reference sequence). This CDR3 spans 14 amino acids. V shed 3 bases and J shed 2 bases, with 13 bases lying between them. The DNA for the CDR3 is TGCAGTGCTAGTAATCAACAGGGAAACTATGGCTACACCTTC. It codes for CSASNQQGNYGYTF.

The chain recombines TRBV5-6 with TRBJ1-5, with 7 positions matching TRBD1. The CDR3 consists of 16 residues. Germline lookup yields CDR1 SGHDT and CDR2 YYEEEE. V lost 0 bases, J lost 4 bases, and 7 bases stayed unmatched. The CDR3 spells CASSLGTGDPNQPQHF. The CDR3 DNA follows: TGTGCCAGCAGCTTGGGAACAGGGGACCCTAATCAGCCCCAGCATTTT.

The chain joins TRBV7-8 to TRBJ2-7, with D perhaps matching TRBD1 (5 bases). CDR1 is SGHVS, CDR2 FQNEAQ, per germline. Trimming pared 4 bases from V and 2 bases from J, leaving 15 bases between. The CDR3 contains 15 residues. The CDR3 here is CASSSRQGGPYEQYF. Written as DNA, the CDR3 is TGTGCCAGCAGCTCGAGGCAGGGTGGGCCCTACGAGCAGTACTTC.

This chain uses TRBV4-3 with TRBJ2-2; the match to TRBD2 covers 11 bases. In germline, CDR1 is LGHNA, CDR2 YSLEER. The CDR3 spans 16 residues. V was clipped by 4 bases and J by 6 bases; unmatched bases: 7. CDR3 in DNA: TGCGCCAGCAGCCCCCAACTAGCGGGGGCCCCCGGGGAGCTGTTTTTT. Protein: CASSPQLAGAPGELFF.

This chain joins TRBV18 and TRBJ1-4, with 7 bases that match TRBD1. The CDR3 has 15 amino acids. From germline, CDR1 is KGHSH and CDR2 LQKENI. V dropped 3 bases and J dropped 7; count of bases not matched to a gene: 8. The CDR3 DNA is TGTGCCAGCTCACCGCCGGGACAGAGAGGTGAAAAACTGTTTTTT. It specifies CASSPPGQRGEKLFF.

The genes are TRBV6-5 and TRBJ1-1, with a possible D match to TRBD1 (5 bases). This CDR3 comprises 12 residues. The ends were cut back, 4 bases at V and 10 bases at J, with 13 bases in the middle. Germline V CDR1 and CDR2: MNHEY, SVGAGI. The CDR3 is CASSSPGNGAFF. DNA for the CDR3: TGTGCCAGCAGTTCCCCAGGGAATGGAGCTTTCTTT.